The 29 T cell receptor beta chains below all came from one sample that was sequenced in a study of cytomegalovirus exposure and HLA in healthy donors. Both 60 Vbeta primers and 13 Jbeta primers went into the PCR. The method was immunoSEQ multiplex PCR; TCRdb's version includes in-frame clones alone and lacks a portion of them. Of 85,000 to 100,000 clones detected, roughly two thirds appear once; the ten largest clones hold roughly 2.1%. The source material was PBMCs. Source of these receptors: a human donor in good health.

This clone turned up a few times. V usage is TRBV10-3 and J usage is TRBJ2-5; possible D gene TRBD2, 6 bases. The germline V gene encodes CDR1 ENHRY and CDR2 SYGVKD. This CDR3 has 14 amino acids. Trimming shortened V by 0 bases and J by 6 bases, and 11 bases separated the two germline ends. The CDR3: CAISESTGVKTQYF. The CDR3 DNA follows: TGTGCCATCAGTGAGTCGACGGGGGTAAAGACCCAGTACTTC.

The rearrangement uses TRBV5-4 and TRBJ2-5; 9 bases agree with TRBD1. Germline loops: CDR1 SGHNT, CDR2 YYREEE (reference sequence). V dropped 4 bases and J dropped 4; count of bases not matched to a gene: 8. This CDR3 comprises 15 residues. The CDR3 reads CASSPTGGKGETQYF. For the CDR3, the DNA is TGTGCCAGCAGCCCGACAGGGGGTAAGGGAGAGACCCAGTACTTC.

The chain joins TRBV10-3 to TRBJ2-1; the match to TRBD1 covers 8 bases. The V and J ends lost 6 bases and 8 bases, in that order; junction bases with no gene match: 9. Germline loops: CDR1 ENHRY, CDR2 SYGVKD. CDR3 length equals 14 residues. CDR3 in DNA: TGTGCCATCAGAGTCCGCGCAGGGGGCGATGAGCAGTTCTTC. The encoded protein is CAIRVRAGGDEQFF.

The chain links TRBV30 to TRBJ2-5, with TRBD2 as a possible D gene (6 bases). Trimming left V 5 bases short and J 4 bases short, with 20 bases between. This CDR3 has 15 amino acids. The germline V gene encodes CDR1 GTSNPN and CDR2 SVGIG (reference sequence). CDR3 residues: CAWERGAGLGETQYF. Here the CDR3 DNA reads TGTGCCTGGGAACGAGGCGCGGGGCTCGGAGAGACCCAGTACTTC.

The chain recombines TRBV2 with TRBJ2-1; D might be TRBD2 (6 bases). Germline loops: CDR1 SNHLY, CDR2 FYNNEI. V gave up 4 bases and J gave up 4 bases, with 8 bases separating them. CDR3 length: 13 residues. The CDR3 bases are TGTGCCAGCAGTGCGGGGGAATACAATGAGCAGTTCTTC. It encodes CASSAGEYNEQFF.

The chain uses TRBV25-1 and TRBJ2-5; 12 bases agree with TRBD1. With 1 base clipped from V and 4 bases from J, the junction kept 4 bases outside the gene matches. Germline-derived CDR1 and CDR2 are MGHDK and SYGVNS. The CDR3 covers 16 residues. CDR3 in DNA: TGTGCCAGCAGTGAATTAGGGACAGGGGGCGGAGAGACCCAGTACTTC. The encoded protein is CASSELGTGGGETQYF.

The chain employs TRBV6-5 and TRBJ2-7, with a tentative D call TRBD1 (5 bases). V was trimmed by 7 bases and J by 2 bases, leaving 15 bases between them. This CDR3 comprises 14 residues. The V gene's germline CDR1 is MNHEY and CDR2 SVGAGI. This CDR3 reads CASNRMGRAYEQYF. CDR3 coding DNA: TGTGCCAGCAACCGTATGGGCAGGGCCTACGAGCAGTACTTC.

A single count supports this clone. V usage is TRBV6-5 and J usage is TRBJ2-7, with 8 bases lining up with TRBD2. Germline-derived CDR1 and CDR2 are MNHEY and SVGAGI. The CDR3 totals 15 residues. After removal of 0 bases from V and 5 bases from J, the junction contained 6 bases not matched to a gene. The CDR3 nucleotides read TGTGCCAGCAGTTACTCAAGGACTAGCTTTCACGAGCAGTACTTC. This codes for CASSYSRTSFHEQYF.

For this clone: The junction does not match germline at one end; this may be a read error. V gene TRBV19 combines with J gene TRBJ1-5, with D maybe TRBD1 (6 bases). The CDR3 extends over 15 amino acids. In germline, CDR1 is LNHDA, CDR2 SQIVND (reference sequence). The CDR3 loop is CASSSRTVPNQAQHF. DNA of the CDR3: TGTGCCAGTAGTAGTCGGACAGTTCCTAATCAGGCCCAGCATTTT.

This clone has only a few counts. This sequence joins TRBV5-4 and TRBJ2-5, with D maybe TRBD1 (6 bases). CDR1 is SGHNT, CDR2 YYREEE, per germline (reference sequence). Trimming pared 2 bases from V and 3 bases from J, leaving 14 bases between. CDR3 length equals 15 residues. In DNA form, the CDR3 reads TGTGCCAGCAGCTTAAGGACAGATCACAAAGAGACCCAGTACTTC. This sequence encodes CASSLRTDHKETQYF.

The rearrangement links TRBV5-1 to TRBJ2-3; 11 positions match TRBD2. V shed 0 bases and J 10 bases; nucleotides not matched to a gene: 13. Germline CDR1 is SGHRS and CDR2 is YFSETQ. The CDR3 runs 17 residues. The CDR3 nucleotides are TGCGCCAGCAGCTTGGTGTTTAGCGGGGGGGCTGAGGATGCGCAGTATTTT. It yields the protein CASSLVFSGGAEDAQYF. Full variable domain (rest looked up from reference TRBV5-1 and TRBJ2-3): KAGVTQTPRYLIKTRGQQVTLSCSPISGHRSVSWYQQTPGQGLQFLFEYFSETQRNKGNFPGRFSGRQFSNSRSEMNVSTLELGDSALYLCASSLVFSGGAEDAQYFGPGTRLTVL.

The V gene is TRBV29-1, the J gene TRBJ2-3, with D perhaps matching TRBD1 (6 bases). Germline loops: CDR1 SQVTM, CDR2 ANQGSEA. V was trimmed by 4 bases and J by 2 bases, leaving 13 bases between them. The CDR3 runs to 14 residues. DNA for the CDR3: TGCAGCGTTGGAGGCAGGGGTGACACAGATACGCAGTATTTT. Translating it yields CSVGGRGDTDTQYF.

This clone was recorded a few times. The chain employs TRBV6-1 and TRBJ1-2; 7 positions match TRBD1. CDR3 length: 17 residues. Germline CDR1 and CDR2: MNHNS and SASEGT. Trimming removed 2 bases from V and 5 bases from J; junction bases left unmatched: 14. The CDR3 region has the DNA TGTGCCAGCAGTGAACCTTATCGCAGGGGGGCGGTTTATGGCTACACCTTC. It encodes CASSEPYRRGAVYGYTF.

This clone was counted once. In nucleotides, the CDR3 is TGTGCCAGCAGCCGGGACAGCCGCTGGGGAGGCGAGCAGTACTTC. Encoded protein: CASSRDSRWGGEQYF. V gene TRBV5-4 combines with J gene TRBJ2-7, with D possibly being TRBD1 (7 bases). The CDR3 runs to 15 residues. The V end lost 4 bases, the J end lost 6 bases, and 20 bases lay between the germline ends. Germline V gene lookup returns CDR1 SGHNT and CDR2 YYREEE (reference sequence). The whole variable domain, filled in from reference TRBV5-4 and TRBJ2-7, reads ETGVTQSPTHLIKTRGQQVTLRCSSQSGHNTVSWYQQALGQGPQFIFQYYREEENGRGNFPPRFSGLQFPNYSSELNVNALELDDSALYLCASSRDSRWGGEQYFGPGTRLTVT.

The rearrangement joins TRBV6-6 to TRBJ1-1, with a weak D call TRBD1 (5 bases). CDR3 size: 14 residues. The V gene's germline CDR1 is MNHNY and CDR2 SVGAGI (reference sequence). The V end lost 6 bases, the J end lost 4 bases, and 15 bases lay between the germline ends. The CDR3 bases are TGTGCCAGCAGGCCGGGGGGAATTGTCACTGAAGCTTTCTTT. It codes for CASRPGGIVTEAFF.

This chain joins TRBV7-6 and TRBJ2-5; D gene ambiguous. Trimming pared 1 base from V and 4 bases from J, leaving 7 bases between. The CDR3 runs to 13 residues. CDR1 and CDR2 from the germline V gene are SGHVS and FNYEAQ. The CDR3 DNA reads TGTGCCAGCAGCTTAGTACTACGAGAGACCCAGTACTTC. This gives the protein CASSLVLRETQYF.

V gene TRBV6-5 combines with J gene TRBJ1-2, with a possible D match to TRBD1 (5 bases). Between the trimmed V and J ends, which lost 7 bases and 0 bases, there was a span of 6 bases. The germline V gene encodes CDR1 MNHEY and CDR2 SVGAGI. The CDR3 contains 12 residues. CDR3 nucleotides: TGTGCCAGCAAGGACACTAACTATGGCTACACCTTC. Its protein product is CASKDTNYGYTF.

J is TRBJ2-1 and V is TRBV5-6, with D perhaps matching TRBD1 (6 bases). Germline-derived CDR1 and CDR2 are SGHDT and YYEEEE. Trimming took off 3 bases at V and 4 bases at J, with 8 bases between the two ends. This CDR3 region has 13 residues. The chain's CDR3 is CASSWDTYNEQFF. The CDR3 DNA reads TGTGCCAGCAGCTGGGACACTTACAATGAGCAGTTCTTC.

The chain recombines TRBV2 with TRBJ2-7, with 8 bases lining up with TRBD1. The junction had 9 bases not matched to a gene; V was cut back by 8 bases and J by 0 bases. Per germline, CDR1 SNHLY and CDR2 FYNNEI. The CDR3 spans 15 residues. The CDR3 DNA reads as TGTGCCAGCGAAGACAGGGGATCCCTCTCCTACGAGCAGTACTTC. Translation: CASEDRGSLSYEQYF.

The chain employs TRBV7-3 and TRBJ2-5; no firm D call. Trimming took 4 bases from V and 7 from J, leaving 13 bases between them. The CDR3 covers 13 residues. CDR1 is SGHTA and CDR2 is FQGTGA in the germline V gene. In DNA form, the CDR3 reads TGTGCCAGCAGCTCCGATTTTTTCGGGACCCAGTACTTC. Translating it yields CASSSDFFGTQYF.

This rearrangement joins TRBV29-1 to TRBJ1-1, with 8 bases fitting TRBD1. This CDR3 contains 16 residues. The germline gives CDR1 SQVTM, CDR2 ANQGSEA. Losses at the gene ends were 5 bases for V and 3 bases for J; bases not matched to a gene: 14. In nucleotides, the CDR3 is TGCAGCGTTAGAACCGACAGGGGATGGCTTGACACTGAAGCTTTCTTT. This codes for CSVRTDRGWLDTEAFF.

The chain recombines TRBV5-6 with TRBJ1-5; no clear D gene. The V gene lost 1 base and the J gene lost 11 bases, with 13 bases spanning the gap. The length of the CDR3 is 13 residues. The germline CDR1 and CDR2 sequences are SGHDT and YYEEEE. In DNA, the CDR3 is TGTGCCAGCAGCTTGTCCGCAGGTGGGTCCCAGCATTTT. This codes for CASSLSAGGSQHF. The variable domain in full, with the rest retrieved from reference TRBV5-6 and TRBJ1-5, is DAGVTQSPTHLIKTRGQQVTLRCSPKSGHDTVSWYQQALGQGPQFIFQYYEEEERQRGNFPDRFSGHQFPNYSSELNVNALLLGDSALYLCASSLSAGGSQHFGDGTRLSIL.

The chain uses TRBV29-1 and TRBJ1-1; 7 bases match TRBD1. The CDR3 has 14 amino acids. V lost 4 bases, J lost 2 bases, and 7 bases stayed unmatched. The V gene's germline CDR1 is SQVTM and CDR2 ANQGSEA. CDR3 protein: CSVGRGTANTEAFF. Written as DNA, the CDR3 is TGCAGCGTTGGCCGCGGGACAGCCAACACTGAAGCTTTCTTT.

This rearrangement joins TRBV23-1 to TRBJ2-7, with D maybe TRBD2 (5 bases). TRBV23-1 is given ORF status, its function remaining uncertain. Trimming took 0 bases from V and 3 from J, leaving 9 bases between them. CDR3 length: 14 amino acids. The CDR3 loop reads CASSQSRAYYEQYF. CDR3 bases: TGCGCCAGCAGTCAATCGAGGGCGTACTACGAGCAGTACTTC.

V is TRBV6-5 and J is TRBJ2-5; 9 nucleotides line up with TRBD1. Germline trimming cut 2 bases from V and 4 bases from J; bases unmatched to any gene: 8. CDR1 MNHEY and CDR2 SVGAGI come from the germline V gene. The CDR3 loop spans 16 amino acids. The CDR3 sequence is CASSYAATGGGETQYF. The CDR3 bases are TGTGCCAGCAGTTACGCAGCTACAGGGGGCGGAGAGACCCAGTACTTC.

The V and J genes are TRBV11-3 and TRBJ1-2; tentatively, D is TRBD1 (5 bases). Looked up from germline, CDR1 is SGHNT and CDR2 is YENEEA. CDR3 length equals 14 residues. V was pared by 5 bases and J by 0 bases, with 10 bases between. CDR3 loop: CASSQGLANYGYTF. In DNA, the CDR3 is TGTGCCAGCAGCCAGGGCTTAGCTAACTATGGCTACACCTTC.

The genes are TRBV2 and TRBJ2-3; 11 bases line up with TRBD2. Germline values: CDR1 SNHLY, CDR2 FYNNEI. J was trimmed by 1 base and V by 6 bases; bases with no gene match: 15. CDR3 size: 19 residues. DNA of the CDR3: TGTGCCAGCAGGCCGGGGACTAGCGGTCCCGGTTTTGGCACAGATACGCAGTATTTT. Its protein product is CASRPGTSGPGFGTDTQYF.

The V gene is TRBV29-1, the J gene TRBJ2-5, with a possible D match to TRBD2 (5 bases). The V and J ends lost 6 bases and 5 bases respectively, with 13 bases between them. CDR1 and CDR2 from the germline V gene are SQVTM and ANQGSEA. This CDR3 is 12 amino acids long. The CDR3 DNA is TGCAGCGTGGGGAGCGGCGGGGAGACCCAGTACTTC. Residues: CSVGSGGETQYF.

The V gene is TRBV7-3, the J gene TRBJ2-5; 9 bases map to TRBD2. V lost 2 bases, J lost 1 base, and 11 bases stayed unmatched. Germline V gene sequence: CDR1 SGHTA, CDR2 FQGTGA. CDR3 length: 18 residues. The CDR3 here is CASSLGGGGGAGQETQYF. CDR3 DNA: TGTGCCAGCAGCTTAGGGGGAGGCGGGGGGGCAGGCCAAGAGACCCAGTACTTC.